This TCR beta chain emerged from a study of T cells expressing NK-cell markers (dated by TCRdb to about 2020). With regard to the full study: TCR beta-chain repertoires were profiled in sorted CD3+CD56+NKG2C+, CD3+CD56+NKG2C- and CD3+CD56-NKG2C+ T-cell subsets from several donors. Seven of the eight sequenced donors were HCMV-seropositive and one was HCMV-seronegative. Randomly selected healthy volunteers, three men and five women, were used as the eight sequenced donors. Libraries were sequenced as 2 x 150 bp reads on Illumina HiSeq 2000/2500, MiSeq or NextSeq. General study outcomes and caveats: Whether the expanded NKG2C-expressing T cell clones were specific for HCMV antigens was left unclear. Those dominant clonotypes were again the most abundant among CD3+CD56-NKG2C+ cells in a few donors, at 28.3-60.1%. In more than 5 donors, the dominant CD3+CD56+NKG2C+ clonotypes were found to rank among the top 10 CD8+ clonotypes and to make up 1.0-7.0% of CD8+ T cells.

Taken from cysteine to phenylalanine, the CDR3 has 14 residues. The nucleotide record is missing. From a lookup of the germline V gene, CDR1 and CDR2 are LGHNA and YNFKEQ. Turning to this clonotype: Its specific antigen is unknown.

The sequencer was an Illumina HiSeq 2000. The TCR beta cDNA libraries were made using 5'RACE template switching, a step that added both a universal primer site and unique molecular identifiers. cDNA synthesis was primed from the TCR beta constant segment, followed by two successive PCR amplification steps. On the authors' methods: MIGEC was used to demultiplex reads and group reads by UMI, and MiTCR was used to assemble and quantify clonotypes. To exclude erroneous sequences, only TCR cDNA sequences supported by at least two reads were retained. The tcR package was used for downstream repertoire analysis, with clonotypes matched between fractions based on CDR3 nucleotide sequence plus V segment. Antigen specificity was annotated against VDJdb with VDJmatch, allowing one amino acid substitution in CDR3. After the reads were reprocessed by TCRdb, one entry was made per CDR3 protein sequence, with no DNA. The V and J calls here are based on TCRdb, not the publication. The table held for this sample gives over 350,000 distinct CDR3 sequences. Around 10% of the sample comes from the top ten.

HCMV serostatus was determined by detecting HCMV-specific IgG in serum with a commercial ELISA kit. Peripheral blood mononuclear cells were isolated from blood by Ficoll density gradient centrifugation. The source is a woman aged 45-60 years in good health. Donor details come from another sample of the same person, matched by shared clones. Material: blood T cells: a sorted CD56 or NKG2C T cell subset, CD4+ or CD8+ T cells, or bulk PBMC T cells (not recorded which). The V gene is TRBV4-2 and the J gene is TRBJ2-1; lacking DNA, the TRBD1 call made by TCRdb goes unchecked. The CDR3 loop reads CASSSDREADRQFF.